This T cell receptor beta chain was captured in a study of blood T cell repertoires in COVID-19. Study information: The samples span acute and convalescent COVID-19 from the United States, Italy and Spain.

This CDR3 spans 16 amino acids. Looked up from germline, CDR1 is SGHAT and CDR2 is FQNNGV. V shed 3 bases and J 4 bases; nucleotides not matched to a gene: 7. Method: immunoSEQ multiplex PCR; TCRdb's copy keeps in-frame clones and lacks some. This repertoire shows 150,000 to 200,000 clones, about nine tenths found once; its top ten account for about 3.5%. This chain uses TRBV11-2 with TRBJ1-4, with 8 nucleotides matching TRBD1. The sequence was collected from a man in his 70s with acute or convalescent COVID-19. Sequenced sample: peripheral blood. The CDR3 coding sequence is TGTGCCAGCAGCTTGGTAAACAGGGGGAATAATGAAAAACTGTTTTTT. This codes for CASSLVNRGNNEKLFF.